These T cell receptor beta chains were read from a single sample in a study of cytomegalovirus exposure and HLA in healthy donors. Libraries were prepared by immunoSEQ multiplex PCR; TCRdb keeps only in-frame clonotypes and omits some of them. The data contain fewer than 200,000 clones, 75% to 90% of them singletons. The source material was PBMCs. These receptors were taken from a boy between 2 and 10 years old in good health and CMV-seronegative. Both conserved end residues are part of each CDR3. D genes are given only for firm matches. The size field is filled for only some rows; it gives once, few, many or a size class.

d_call	j_call	clone_size	v_call	cdr3_nt	cdr3_aa
NA	TRBJ2-1	NA	TRBV7-8	TGTGCCAGCAGCCGCGGGGGCTCGCTCGATGAGCAGTTCTTC	CASSRGGSLDEQFF
NA	TRBJ2-2	NA	TRBV28	TGTGCCAGCAGAGGAAGGGGAACCGGGGAGCTGTTTTTT	CASRGRGTGELFF
NA	TRBJ2-2	once	TRBV9	TGTGCCAGCAGCGTGACAGAAGACCGGGAGCTGTTTTTT	CASSVTEDRELFF
NA	TRBJ1-2	NA	TRBV5-1	TGCGCCAGCAGCTTGGCCTCGACAGTCGCTAACTATGGCTACACCTTC	CASSLASTVANYGYTF
TRBD2	TRBJ2-7	NA	TRBV7-2	TGTGCCAGCAGCTATGTCGGGGGGGACACCTACGAGCAGTACTTC	CASSYVGGDTYEQYF
TRBD2	TRBJ2-1	NA	TRBV30	TGTGCCTGGACCGGGACTAGCGGGCCTCAAACCACCTACAATGAGCAGTTCTTC	CAWTGTSGPQTTYNEQFF
NA	TRBJ1-2	NA	TRBV11-2	TGTGCCAGCAGCTTAGGTCGTGGCTACACCTTC	CASSLGRGYTF
NA	TRBJ1-1	NA	TRBV27	TGTGCCAGCTCTCGGACACGCAGGACTGAAGCTTTCTTT	CASSRTRRTEAFF
NA	TRBJ1-1	NA	TRBV28	TGTGCCAGCAGTTTAGTCGGGGGGCAACAAGCTTTCTTT	CASSLVGGQQAFF
NA	TRBJ2-7	NA	TRBV11-2	TGTGCCAGCAGCGCCCTATCGCCGCCGATCTCCTACGAGCAGTACTTC	CASSALSPPISYEQYF